This T cell receptor beta chain was sequenced in a study of T cell responses to AZD1222 COVID-19 vaccine listed by TCRdb under 2021. Regarding the research as a whole: A total of approximately 240 trial participants underwent TCR sequencing, of whom some 210 received two doses of AZD1222 and some 26 received two doses of the MenACWY control vaccine. Enrollment into the trials was organized by age into subgroups of 18-55, 56-69 and 70-plus years, and those subgroups contained approximately 160, 26 and 62 TCR-sequenced participants, respectively. Points the paper makes about the study in general: Participants were mostly white British and included more females than males, and it was suggested by the authors that clonal diversity may have been underestimated. Epitopes outside the regions mutated in the B.1.351 and B.1.1.7 variants were reportedly recognized by nearly half of the unique spike-specific TCRs. No day 14 peak-response samples were available, so repertoires were characterized only after the peak T cell response. Conclusions about previously exposed vaccinees are limited because only 6 or 7 AZD1222 recipients were SARS-CoV-2 seropositive at baseline. The 56-69-year group was small, and its depth increase did not reach significance, likely because of low power. CD4 TCRs associated with the vaccine covered the entire spike protein, and the dominant responses were in regions 160-218 and 743-854. After two AZD1222 doses, spike-specific TCR breadth and depth were significantly higher than at day 0 and than in MenACWY recipients.

Only one count was recorded for this clone. No cognate antigen has been identified for it. The sample holds no much larger clone one base away, and base qualities are not on file. Trimming at the junction amounts to 7 bases on V and 2 bases on J, and the germline ends lie 10 bases apart. The germline V gene encodes CDR1 MNHNY and CDR2 SVGAGI (reference sequence). Counted from cysteine to phenylalanine, this CDR3 has 13 amino acids. The read is trimmed to its CDR3 DNA, 39 bases read in frame from base 1. Interpreted using the paper, the time point label stands for: about 28 days (+/-7) after the second vaccine dose. AZD1222 recipients given second doses at about 4 weeks or at about 12 weeks were pooled, since spike-specific TCR depth and breadth were not found to differ between the two schedules. The vaccinee samples were drawn from two UK trials, COV001 and COV002, one of which was a single-blind randomized controlled phase 2/3 trial testing AZD1222 (ChAdOx1 nCoV-19) in healthy adults. For TCRbeta chain sequencing, PBMC samples from trial participants were taken at day 0 and at day 28 after the second dose.

The CDR3 regions of human TCRbeta chains were analyzed by immunosequencing. As for the authors' bioinformatics: Repertoire TCRs were matched against a reference library of SARS-CoV-2-specific TCRs generated with the MIRA antigen-specificity platform. Breadth was defined as the fraction of unique TCRs that were SARS-CoV-2-associated. Depth was defined as the fraction of total T cells that were SARS-CoV-2-associated. Using the MIRA data, every spike-specific TCR was mapped to the spike region that the TCR reacted to and assigned to either a CD4 or a CD8 class. Log10-transformed breadth and depth values were compared by one-way ANOVA with Sidak's multiple comparisons tests. TCRdb re-hosts the immuneACCESS table, in-frame sequences only. Its copies lack some clones; in the studies checked, an unresolved V gene accounts for under half of them, and the cause for the rest is not known. The V and J calls and clone size were taken over from that table, and D and trimming were inferred from the DNA. Across this sample there are approximately 50,000 clones, with about 88% seen only once. The ten largest clones take up 6% to 7.5% of the sample.

The specimen comprised peripheral blood, sampled 28 days after the second AZD1222 dose. This chain joins TRBV6-6 to TRBJ2-3, with a weak D call of TRBD1 (6 bases match). This TCR was recovered from an adult who received the AZD1222 COVID-19 vaccine. The DNA sequence is TGTGCCAGCATCACAGGGCCCACAGATACGCAGTATTTT. Translated, this is CASITGPTDTQYF.